This T cell receptor beta chain is from a study of response to subunit inactivated influenza vaccine. A word on this clonotype: The antigen remains unidentified.

TCRdb reprocessed the RT-PCR reads via MiXCR and lists one record per CDR3 protein. The sample holds hundreds of thousands of distinct CDR3 sequences; approximately 11% are singletons and the top ten take approximately 9.9%. Notes on the study in general: That few new T cells are recruited by each seasonal influenza vaccination was the authors' suggestion.

The sample also formed part of further work on T cells expressing NK-cell markers. This second study notes: The TCR beta cDNA came from 5'RACE template switching with UMIs. Each TCR beta repertoire originated in sorted T cells that were CD3+CD56+NKG2C+, CD3+CD56+NKG2C- or CD3+CD56-NKG2C+. The leading position in the CD3+CD56-NKG2C+ fraction of a handful of donors also went to these clonotypes.

The material was PBMCs from blood, obtained on the day of vaccination. The sequence came from a man aged 45-65 years who received an inactivated influenza vaccine.

CDR3 in amino acids: CSARGTGGQLTGELFF. The CDR3 coding sequence is TGCAGTGCTAGAGGGACAGGGGGCCAGTTAACCGGGGAGCTGTTTTTT. The V call is TRBV20-1, the J call TRBJ2-2; 11 bases are shared with TRBD1. CDR3 length: 16 residues. V shed 1 base, J shed 5 bases, and the junction held 6 bases outside the gene matches. The V gene's germline CDR1 is DFQATT and CDR2 SNEGSKA (reference sequence).